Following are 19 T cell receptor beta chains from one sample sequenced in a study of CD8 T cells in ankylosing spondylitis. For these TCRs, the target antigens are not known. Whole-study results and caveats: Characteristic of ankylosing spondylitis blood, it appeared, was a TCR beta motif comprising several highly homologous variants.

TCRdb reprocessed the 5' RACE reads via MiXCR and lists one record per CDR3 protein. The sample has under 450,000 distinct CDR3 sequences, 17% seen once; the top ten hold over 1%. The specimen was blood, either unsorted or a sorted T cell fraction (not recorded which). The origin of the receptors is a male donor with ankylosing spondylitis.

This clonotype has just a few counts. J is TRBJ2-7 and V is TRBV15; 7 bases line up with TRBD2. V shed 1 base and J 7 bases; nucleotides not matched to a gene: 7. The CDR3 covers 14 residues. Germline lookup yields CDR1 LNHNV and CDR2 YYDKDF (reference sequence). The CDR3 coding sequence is TGTGCCACCAGCAGAGTCGGGGGGTCTGGAGAGCAGTACTTC. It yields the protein CATSRVGGSGEQYF.

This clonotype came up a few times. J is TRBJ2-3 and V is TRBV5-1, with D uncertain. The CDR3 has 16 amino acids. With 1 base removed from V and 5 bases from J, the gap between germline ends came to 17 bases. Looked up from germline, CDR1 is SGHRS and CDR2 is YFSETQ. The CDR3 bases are TGCGCCAGCAGCTTGAAAAGGCCCCCCGTTATAGATACGCAGTATTTT. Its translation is CASSLKRPPVIDTQYF.

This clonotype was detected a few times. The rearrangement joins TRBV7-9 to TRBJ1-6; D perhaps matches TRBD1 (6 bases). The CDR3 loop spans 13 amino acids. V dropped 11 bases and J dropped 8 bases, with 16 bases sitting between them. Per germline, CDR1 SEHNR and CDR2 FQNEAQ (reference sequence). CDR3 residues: CAARERGDSPLHF. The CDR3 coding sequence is TGTGCCGCCAGGGAGAGGGGGGATTCACCCCTCCACTTT.

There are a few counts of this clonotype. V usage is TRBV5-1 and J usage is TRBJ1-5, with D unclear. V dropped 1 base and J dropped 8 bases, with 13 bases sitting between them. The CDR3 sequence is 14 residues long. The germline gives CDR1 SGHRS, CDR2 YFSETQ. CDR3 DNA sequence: TGCGCCAGCAGCTTGTTGGGCGGCCGTGAGCCCCAGCATTTT. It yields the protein CASSLLGGREPQHF.

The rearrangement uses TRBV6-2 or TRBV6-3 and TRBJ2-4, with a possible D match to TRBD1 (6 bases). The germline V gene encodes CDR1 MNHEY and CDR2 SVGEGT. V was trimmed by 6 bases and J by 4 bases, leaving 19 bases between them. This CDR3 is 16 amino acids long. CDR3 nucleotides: TGTGCCAGCAGACCCGCCTCCGGGACACAAAAAAACATTCAGTACTTC. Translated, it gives CASRPASGTQKNIQYF.

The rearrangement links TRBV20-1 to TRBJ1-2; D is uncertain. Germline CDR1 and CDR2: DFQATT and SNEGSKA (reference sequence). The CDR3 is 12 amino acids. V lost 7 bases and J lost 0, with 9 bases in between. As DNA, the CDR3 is TGCAGTGTAATGAGGCCTAACTATGGCTACACCTTC. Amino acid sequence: CSVMRPNYGYTF.

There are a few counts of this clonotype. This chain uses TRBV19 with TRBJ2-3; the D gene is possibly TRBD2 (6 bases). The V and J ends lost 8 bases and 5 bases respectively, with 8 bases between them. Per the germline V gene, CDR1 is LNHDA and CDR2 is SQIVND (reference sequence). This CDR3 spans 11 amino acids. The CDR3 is CASSGGDTQYF. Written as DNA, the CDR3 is TGTGCCAGTTCCGGGGGAGATACGCAGTATTTT.

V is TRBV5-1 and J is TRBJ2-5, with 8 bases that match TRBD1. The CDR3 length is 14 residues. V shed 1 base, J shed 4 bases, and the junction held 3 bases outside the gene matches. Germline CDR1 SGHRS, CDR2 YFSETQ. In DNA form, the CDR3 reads TGCGCCAGCAGCTTGAGTGACAGGGGAGAGACCCAGTACTTC. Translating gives CASSLSDRGETQYF.

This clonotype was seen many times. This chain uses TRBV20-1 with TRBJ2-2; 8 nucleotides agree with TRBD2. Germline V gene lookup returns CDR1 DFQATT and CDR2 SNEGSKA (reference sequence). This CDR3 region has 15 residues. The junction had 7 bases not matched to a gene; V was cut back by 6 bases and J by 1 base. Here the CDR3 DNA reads TGCAGTGCGCCGACTAGCGTAAAGAACACCGGGGAGCTGTTTTTT. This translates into CSAPTSVKNTGELFF.

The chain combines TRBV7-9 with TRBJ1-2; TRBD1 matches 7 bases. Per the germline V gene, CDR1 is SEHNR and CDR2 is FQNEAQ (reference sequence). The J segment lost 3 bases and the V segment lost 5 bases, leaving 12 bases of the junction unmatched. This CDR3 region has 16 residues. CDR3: CASSDLKGARDYGYTF. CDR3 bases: TGTGCCAGCAGCGATCTAAAGGGGGCGCGGGACTATGGCTACACCTTC.

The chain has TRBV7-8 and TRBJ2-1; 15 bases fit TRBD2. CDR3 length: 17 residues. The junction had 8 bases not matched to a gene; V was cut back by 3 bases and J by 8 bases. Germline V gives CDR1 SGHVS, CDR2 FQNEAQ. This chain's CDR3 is CASSLGTSGRLKDEQFF. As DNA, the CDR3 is TGTGCCAGCAGCTTGGGGACTAGCGGGAGGCTTAAGGATGAGCAGTTCTTC.

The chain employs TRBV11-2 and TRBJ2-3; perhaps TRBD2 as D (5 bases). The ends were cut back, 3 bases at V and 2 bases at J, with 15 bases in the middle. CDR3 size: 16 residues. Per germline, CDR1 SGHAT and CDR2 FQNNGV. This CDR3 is CASSLSGGGYTDTQYF. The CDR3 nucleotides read TGTGCCAGCAGCTTGTCGGGCGGAGGCTACACAGATACGCAGTATTTT.

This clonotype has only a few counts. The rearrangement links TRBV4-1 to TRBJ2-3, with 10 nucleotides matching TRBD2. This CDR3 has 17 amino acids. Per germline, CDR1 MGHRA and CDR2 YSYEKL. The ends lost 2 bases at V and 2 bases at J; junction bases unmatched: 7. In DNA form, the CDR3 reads TGCGCCAGCAGCCAATCCCCTAGCGGGGGACCCACAGATACGCAGTATTTT. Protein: CASSQSPSGGPTDTQYF.

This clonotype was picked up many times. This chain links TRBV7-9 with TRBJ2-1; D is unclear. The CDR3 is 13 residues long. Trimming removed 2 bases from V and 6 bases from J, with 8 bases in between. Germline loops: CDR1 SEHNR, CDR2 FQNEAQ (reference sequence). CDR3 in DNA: TGTGCCAGCAGCTTAAGAGAACTCAATGAGCAGTTCTTC. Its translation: CASSLRELNEQFF.

The CDR3 here is CSARADQDTQYF. CDR3 sequence (DNA): TGCAGTGCTAGAGCTGATCAGGATACGCAGTATTTT. This chain connects TRBV20-1 to TRBJ2-3; the D is unclear. This CDR3 comprises 12 residues. V lost 1 base to trimming and J lost 6 bases, with 8 bases between them. CDR1 is DFQATT and CDR2 is SNEGSKA in the germline V gene (reference sequence).

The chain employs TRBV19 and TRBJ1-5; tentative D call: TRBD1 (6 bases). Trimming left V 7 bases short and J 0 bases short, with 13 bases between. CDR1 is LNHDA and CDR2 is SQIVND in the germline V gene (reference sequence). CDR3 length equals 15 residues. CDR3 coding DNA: TGTGCCAGTACCCGGACAGCCTTTAGCAATCAGCCCCAGCATTTT. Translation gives CASTRTAFSNQPQHF.

In DNA, the CDR3 is TGTGCCAGCAACCCGAGTCCGTACAATGAGCAGTTCTTC. Translating it yields CASNPSPYNEQFF. The chain joins TRBV12-3 or TRBV12-4 to TRBJ2-1; D gene uncertain. V lost 7 bases to trimming and J lost 4 bases, with 11 bases between them. CDR3 length: 13 amino acids.

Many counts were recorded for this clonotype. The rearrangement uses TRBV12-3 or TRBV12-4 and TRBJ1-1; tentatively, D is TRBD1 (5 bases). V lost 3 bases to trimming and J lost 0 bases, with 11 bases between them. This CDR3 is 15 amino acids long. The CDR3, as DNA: TGTGCCAGCAGTTTTGCAGGACACTTGAACACTGAAGCTTTCTTT. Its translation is CASSFAGHLNTEAFF.

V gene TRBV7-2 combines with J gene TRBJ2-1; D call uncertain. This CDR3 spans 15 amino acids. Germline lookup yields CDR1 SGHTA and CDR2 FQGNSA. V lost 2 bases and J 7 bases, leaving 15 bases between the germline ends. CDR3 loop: CASSLLGSRVNEQFF. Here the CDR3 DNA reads TGTGCCAGCAGCTTATTGGGATCTCGGGTTAATGAGCAGTTCTTC.